Presented here are 29 T cell receptor beta chains from one specimen sequenced in a study of blood T cells in healthy people across ages. Next came a second PCR, run for about 7 to 12 cycles, which used a sample-barcoded 5' primer along with a J-beta primer mix. TCRdb re-derived calls from the 5' RACE reads in MiXCR, one entry per CDR3 protein. Counted here are hundreds of thousands of distinct CDR3 sequences, approximately 52% occurring once; the ten biggest clones make up approximately 15%. Sequencing used blood. Every receptor here comes from a woman aged 80 or over in good health.

This clonotype has just a few counts. CDR3 nucleotide sequence: TGTGCCAGCGAACAGGGAAACACCATATATTTT. Protein sequence: CASEQGNTIYF. V usage is TRBV9 and J usage is TRBJ1-3; D remains unclear. The CDR3 covers 11 residues. Trimming removed 7 bases at V and 4 bases at J, with 6 bases between. Germline assignment: CDR1 SGDLS and CDR2 YYNGEE.

V usage is TRBV6-1 and J usage is TRBJ2-1; 7 bases map to TRBD2. The CDR3 is made up of 14 amino acids. V was pared by 11 bases and J by 5 bases, with 12 bases of the junction left unmatched. Germline V gives CDR1 MNHNS, CDR2 SASEGT. The CDR3 nucleotides are TGTGCCTGCGAGGGACTAATCGGCAACAATGAGCAGTTCTTC. It translates to CACEGLIGNNEQFF.

This clonotype was detected ten times or more. The chain carries TRBV12-3 or TRBV12-4 and TRBJ2-3, with 12 bases lining up with TRBD2. This CDR3 contains 18 residues. V shed 3 bases, J shed 0 bases, and the junction held 7 bases outside the gene matches. This CDR3 reads CASSLGLAGGPSTDTQYF. The DNA of the CDR3 is TGTGCCAGCAGTTTGGGGCTAGCGGGGGGGCCTAGCACAGATACGCAGTATTTT.

This clonotype has at least ten counts. The chain couples TRBV29-1 to TRBJ2-5, with TRBD1 matching over 8 bases. CDR3 length: 14 amino acids. Germline V gene sequence: CDR1 SQVTM, CDR2 ANQGSEA. V shed 5 bases, J shed 5 bases, and the junction held 10 bases outside the gene matches. CDR3 DNA sequence: TGCAGCGTTAGGGGACAGGTCAGGGCGGAGACCCAGTACTTC. This encodes CSVRGQVRAETQYF.

This rearrangement joins TRBV4-1 to TRBJ2-4; possible D gene TRBD2, 5 bases. The J call is doubtful: the DNA matches TRBJ2-7 better. This CDR3 has 14 residues. CDR1 and CDR2 (germline): MGHRA, YSYEKL. CDR3 sequence reads: CASSPLPGTYEQYF. In DNA form, the CDR3 reads TGCGCCAGCAGCCCGCTGCCGGGGACCTACGAGCAGTACTTC.

The chain recombines TRBV7-2 with TRBJ2-7; D is undetermined. Germline assignment: CDR1 SGHTA and CDR2 FQGNSA. The CDR3 runs 13 residues. Trimming took 5 bases from V and 4 from J, leaving 12 bases between them. The CDR3 protein is CASSPHSTYEQYF. CDR3 sequence (DNA): TGTGCCAGCAGCCCGCACAGCACGTACGAGCAGTACTTC.

This clonotype has ten or more counts. The chain has TRBV28 and TRBJ1-2; the D is unclear. V was trimmed by 6 bases and J by 4 bases, leaving 15 bases between them. The CDR3 contains 14 residues. Germline CDR1 reads MDHEN; CDR2 reads SYDVKM. The CDR3 DNA sequence: TGTGCCAGCAGGGCTTATTTGACCCGCTATGGCTACACCTTC. It yields the protein CASRAYLTRYGYTF.

Comment on this clonotype: This may stem from a read error, because a much larger clone lies one nucleotide away. For the CDR3, the DNA is TGTGCCACCAGTGATGTGGACAGGACCTACAATGAGCAGTTCTTC. The encoded protein is CATSDVDRTYNEQFF. This chain uses TRBV24-1 with TRBJ2-1, with 7 positions matching TRBD1. The V gene end was trimmed by 3 bases and the J gene end by 2 bases; junction bases not matched to a gene: 3. CDR3 length equals 15 residues. Germline CDR1 reads KGHDR; CDR2 reads SFDVKD.

Details on this clonotype: A read error is possible here, since a much larger clone lies one base away. As DNA, the CDR3 is TGTGCCAGCAGGGCGCCCCGGGGTGAGCAGTTCTTC. Its translation: CASRAPRGEQFF. The genes are TRBV7-2 and TRBJ2-1; D might be TRBD2 (5 bases). The CDR3 spans 12 residues. V lost 6 bases and J 9 bases, leaving 12 bases between the germline ends. CDR1 is SGHTA, CDR2 FQGNSA, per germline. The variable domain in full, completed from reference TRBV7-2 and TRBJ2-1, reads GAGVSQSPSNKVTEKGKDVELRCDPISGHTALYWYRQSLGQGLEFLIYFQGNSAPDKSGLPSDRFSAERTGGSVSTLTIQRTQQEDSAVYLCASRAPRGEQFFGPGTRLTVL.

Here the CDR3 reads CASSQDMGAGLNEQFF. The CDR3 DNA follows: TGCGCCAGCAGCCAAGATATGGGGGCAGGGCTGAATGAGCAGTTCTTC. This rearrangement joins TRBV4-3 to TRBJ2-1; a possible D gene is TRBD1 (6 bases). The V gene's germline CDR1 is LGHNA and CDR2 YSLEER. This CDR3 is built from 16 residues. Trimming removed 0 bases from V and 7 bases from J, with 16 bases in between.

The chain couples TRBV6-2 or TRBV6-3 to TRBJ1-1; D gene uncertain. The V end was cut by 2 bases, the J end by 5 bases, with 15 bases between. CDR3 length: 15 residues. Germline V CDR1 and CDR2: MNHEY, SVGEGT. CDR3 in DNA: TGTGCCAGCAGTTACAACGCACAGTTCGGGACTGAAGCTTTCTTT. Amino acid sequence: CASSYNAQFGTEAFF.

Details on this clonotype: A much more abundant neighbour one base away suggests this may be a read error. The CDR3 nucleotides read TGTGCCATCAGCGTGACCCGTGAAAAACTGTTTTTT. This codes for CAISVTREKLFF. The rearrangement links TRBV10-3 to TRBJ1-4; D gene uncertain. The CDR3 runs to 12 residues. V lost 6 bases and J lost 7, with 9 bases in between. The V gene's germline CDR1 is ENHRY and CDR2 SYGVKD.

This clonotype was observed many times. The V and J genes are TRBV27 and TRBJ1-6; D call uncertain. Trimming left V 3 bases short and J 6 bases short, with 3 bases between. The germline CDR1 and CDR2 sequences are MNHEY and SMNVEV (reference sequence). The CDR3 is made up of 12 amino acids. The CDR3 nucleotides are TGTGCCAGCAGTTTTCTTAATTCACCCCTCCACTTT. It specifies CASSFLNSPLHF.

J is TRBJ1-1 and V is TRBV10-2; 8 nucleotides match TRBD1. CDR1 WSHSY and CDR2 SAAADI come from the germline V gene. This CDR3 comprises 13 residues. The V gene end was trimmed by 6 bases and the J gene end by 11 bases; junction bases not matched to a gene: 11. The CDR3 loop reads CASRVDRGETAFF. CDR3 bases: TGCGCCAGCAGGGTCGACAGGGGAGAGACGGCTTTCTTT.

CDR3 bases: TGTGCCAGCAGCTTTTGGGGTAGCGGGAGGGCAAGTTCCTACAATGAGCAGTTCTTC. As protein: CASSFWGSGRASSYNEQFF. V usage is TRBV7-3 and J usage is TRBJ2-1, with 11 bases aligning to TRBD2. Unmatched junction bases numbered 11, after V lost 3 bases and J lost 1 base. Germline assignment: CDR1 SGHTA and CDR2 FQGTGA. CDR3 size: 19 residues.

The chain employs TRBV12-3 or TRBV12-4 and TRBJ2-1; 12 nucleotides align to TRBD2. The CDR3 totals 15 residues. J lost 7 bases, V lost 5 bases, and 6 bases had no gene match. The CDR3 spells CASSKLAGGGNEQFF. CDR3 coding DNA: TGTGCCAGCAGTAAACTAGCGGGGGGAGGTAATGAGCAGTTCTTC.

This clonotype occurred many times. The V and J genes are TRBV7-2 and TRBJ2-1; D is perhaps TRBD1 (6 bases). Germline V gives CDR1 SGHTA, CDR2 FQGNSA. The CDR3 is 15 residues long. Trimming shortened V by 1 base and J by 2 bases, and 9 bases separated the two germline ends. The CDR3, as DNA: TGTGCCAGCAGCTTAGACCAGGGGACCTACAATGAGCAGTTCTTC. The encoded protein is CASSLDQGTYNEQFF.

This chain joins TRBV3-1 and TRBJ2-7; 7 bases map to TRBD1. The CDR3 loop spans 17 amino acids. CDR1 LGHDT and CDR2 YNNKEL come from the germline V gene (reference sequence). V was pared by 0 bases and J by 2 bases, with 10 bases of the junction left unmatched. The chain's CDR3 is CASSQDPRWDRTYEQYF. CDR3 in DNA: TGTGCCAGCAGCCAAGATCCCCGTTGGGACAGAACCTACGAGCAGTACTTC.

This clonotype was seen a few times. The chain is built from TRBV28 and TRBJ2-2; D is unclear. There are 15 residues in the CDR3. The germline CDR1 and CDR2 sequences are MDHEN and SYDVKM. V was cut by 2 bases and J by 1 base, with 8 bases left in between. CDR3 residues: CASSLLVRNTGELFF. The DNA for the CDR3 is TGTGCCAGCAGTTTACTTGTGCGGAACACCGGGGAGCTGTTTTTT.

This clonotype has ten or more counts. V gene TRBV12-3 or TRBV12-4 combines with J gene TRBJ1-5; tentatively, D is TRBD1 (5 bases). This CDR3 comprises 12 residues. Trimming shortened V by 8 bases and J by 1 base, and 6 bases separated the two germline ends. CDR3 in DNA: TGTGCCAGCGCAGGGAGCAATCAGCCCCAGCATTTT. Amino acids: CASAGSNQPQHF.

This chain uses TRBV7-8 with TRBJ2-1; D is unresolved. The germline V and J ends were trimmed by 0 bases and 2 bases, with 11 bases remaining between them. CDR3 length: 16 amino acids. Germline CDR1 and CDR2: SGHVS and FQNEAQ. CDR3 residues: CASSLARTVTYNEQFF. The CDR3 DNA reads TGTGCCAGCAGCTTAGCCCGGACGGTTACCTACAATGAGCAGTTCTTC.

This clonotype was seen ten or more times. The V call is TRBV4-1, the J call TRBJ2-1, with D tentatively TRBD2 (6 bases). Trimming took off 2 bases at V and 5 bases at J, with 16 bases between the two ends. The CDR3 is made up of 16 amino acids. Germline CDR1 is MGHRA and CDR2 is YSYEKL. The CDR3 is CASSQPSRGLDNEQFF. As DNA, the CDR3 is TGCGCCAGCAGCCAACCGAGTAGGGGACTTGACAATGAGCAGTTCTTC.

This clonotype was seen repeatedly, ten times or more. The rearrangement uses TRBV20-1 and TRBJ1-6; D possibly corresponds to TRBD1 (6 bases). The CDR3 is 12 amino acids. V was clipped by 3 bases and J by 10 bases, with 10 bases between them. Germline assignment: CDR1 DFQATT and CDR2 SNEGSKA (reference sequence). CDR3 coding DNA: TGCAGTGCTAGGAACAGGGTATCACCCCTCCACTTT. Translating gives CSARNRVSPLHF.

This clonotype showed up just a few times. Being one base from a much bigger clone, this may be a read error. DNA for the CDR3: TGTGCCAGCAGCCCTGTAGCGGAGGGGTCTAGCACAGATACGCAGTATTTT. Its translation: CASSPVAEGSSTDTQYF. The chain has TRBV3-1 and TRBJ2-3; TRBD2 might be the D (6 bases). V lost 4 bases and J lost 0, with 17 bases in between. The V gene's germline CDR1 is LGHDT and CDR2 YNNKEL (reference sequence). This CDR3 is 17 amino acids long.

The table lists this clonotype with many counts. This chain links TRBV7-2 with TRBJ2-3; TRBD2 is a possible D gene (6 bases). This CDR3 contains 13 residues. V was trimmed by 2 bases and J by 8 bases, leaving 11 bases between them. Germline assignment: CDR1 SGHTA and CDR2 FQGNSA. The CDR3: CASSLRRVTTQYF. CDR3 bases: TGTGCCAGCAGCTTAAGGAGGGTTACTACGCAGTATTTT.

This clonotype has just a few counts. The chain employs TRBV6-5 and TRBJ1-6; maybe TRBD1 (5 bases). The germline V and J ends were trimmed by 5 bases and 6 bases, with 8 bases remaining between them. CDR1 is MNHEY and CDR2 is SVGAGI in the germline V gene. The CDR3 contains 13 residues. CDR3 DNA: TGTGCCAGCAGTGACAGACGTAATTCACCCCTCCACTTT. Its protein is CASSDRRNSPLHF.

The J gene is TRBJ2-4, the V gene TRBV20-1; D is undetermined. Judging by the DNA end, TRBJ2-7 fits better; the J call may be wrong. CDR1 DFQATT and CDR2 SNEGSKA come from the germline V gene (reference sequence). The CDR3 consists of 13 residues. DNA for the CDR3: TGCAGTGCTAGGAAAGTGGGTGCCTACGAGCAGTACTTC. Encoded protein: CSARKVGAYEQYF.

This clonotype occurred a few times. The gene calls are TRBV6-6 and TRBJ2-3; D is ambiguous. In germline, CDR1 is MNHNY, CDR2 SVGAGI (reference sequence). Trimming pared 4 bases from V and 4 bases from J, leaving 9 bases between. This CDR3 is 13 amino acids long. The CDR3 spells CASSSAPSDTQYF. In DNA, the CDR3 is TGTGCCAGCAGTTCGGCGCCTTCAGATACGCAGTATTTT.

As to this clonotype: A read error may account for a junction end that differs from germline. This chain joins TRBV5-1 and TRBJ2-3, with 10 bases fitting TRBD2. The CDR3 is 16 amino acids. Germline assignment: CDR1 SGHRS and CDR2 YFSETQ. CDR3 protein: CANSTLTSGSTDTQYF. CDR3 coding DNA: TGCGCCAACAGCACCCTGACTAGCGGGAGCACAGATACGCAGTATTTT. Using reference TRBV5-1 and TRBJ2-3 for the parts outside the CDR3, the full variable domain is KAGVTQTPRYLIKTRGQQVTLSCSPISGHRSVSWYQQTPGQGLQFLFEYFSETQRNKGNFPGRFSGRQFSNSRSEMNVSTLELGDSALYLCANSTLTSGSTDTQYFGPGTRLTVL.